This record looks at one T cell receptor beta chain sequence and its context. Participants were aged about 18 to 89 years from approximately 25 US areas. Before being deemed recovered, Cohort 3 donors had two negative PCRs, clearance, or symptom resolution. The data stem from a study of blood T cell repertoires in COVID-19. Turning to the study itself: PBMCs, B-cell-depleted T cells, or T cells provided the cDNA or gDNA that made up the material.

Clones were read by immunoSEQ multiplex PCR, and TCRdb kept only the in-frame ones, dropping some. The sample yields 150,000 to 200,000 clones, approximately 78% seen once. The CDR3 contains 16 residues. Unmatched junction bases numbered 9, after V lost 1 base and J lost 6 bases. The germline gives CDR1 SQVTM, CDR2 ANQGSEA. The V gene is TRBV29-1, the J gene TRBJ1-5, with TRBD1 matching over 10 bases. The sequence came from a woman aged 50 to 60 who had recovered from COVID-19. Sequenced sample: PBMCs or T cells enriched from blood (not recorded which). The CDR3 spells CSVEVAGTGVGQPQHF. The CDR3, as DNA: TGCAGCGTTGAAGTTGCGGGGACAGGGGTGGGTCAGCCCCAGCATTTT.